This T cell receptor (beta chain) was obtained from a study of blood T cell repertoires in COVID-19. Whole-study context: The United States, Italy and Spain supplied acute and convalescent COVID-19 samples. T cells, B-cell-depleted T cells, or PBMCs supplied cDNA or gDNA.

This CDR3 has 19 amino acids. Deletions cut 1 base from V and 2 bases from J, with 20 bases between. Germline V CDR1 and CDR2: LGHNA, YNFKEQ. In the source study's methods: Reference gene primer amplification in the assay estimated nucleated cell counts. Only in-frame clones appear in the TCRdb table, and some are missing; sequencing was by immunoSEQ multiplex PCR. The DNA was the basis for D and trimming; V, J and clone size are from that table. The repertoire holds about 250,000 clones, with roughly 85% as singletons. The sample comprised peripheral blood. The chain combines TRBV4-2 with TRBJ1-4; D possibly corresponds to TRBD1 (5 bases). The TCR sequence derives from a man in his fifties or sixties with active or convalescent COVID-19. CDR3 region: CASSQGEPGLRGTNEKLFF. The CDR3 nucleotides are TGTGCCAGCAGCCAAGGAGAGCCGGGACTCAGAGGCACTAATGAAAAACTGTTTTTT.